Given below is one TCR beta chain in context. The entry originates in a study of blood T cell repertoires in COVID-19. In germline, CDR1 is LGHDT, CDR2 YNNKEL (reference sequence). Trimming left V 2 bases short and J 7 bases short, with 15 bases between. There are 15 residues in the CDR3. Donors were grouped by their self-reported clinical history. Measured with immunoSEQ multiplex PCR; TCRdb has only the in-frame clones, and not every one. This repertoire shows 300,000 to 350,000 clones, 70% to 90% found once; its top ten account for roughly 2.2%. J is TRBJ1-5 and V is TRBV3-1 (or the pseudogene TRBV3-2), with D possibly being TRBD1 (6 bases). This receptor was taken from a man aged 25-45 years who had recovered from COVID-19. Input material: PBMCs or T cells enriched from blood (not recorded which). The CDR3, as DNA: TGTGCCAGCAGCCAATTTTTTGGGGGCGAGCAGCCCCAGCATTTT. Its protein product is CASSQFFGGEQPQHF.